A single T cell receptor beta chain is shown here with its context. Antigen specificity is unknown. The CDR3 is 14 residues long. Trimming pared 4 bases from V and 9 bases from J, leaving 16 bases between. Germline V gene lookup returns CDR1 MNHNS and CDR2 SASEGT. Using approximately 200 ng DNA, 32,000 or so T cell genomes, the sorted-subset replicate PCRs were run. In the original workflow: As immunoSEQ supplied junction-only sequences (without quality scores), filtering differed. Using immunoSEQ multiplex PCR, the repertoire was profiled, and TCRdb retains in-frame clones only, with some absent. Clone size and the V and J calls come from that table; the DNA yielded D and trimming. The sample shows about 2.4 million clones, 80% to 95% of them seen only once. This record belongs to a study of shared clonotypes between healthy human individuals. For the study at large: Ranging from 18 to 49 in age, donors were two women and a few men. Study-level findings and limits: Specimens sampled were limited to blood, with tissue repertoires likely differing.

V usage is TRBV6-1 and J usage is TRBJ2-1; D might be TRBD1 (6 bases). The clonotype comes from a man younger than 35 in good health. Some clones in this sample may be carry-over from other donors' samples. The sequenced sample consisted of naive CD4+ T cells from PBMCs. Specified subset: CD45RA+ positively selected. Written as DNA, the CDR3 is TGTGCCAGCAGTGGGTACAACAGGGTAGGTGAGCAGTTCTTC. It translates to CASSGYNRVGEQFF.